This T cell receptor (beta chain) was sequenced in a study of shared clonotypes between healthy human individuals. About this clone: Other DNA sequences from this sample encode an identical CDR3 as well.

Naive-designated CD8 cells lacked CD45RO, were positively enriched for CCR7, and omitted terminally differentiated effector memory CD45RA+ cells. The germline V gene has CDR1 LNHDA and CDR2 SQIVND (reference sequence). There are 12 residues in the CDR3. After removal of 3 bases from V and 8 bases from J, the junction contained 0 bases not matched to a gene. Measured with immunoSEQ multiplex PCR; TCRdb has only the in-frame clones, and not every one. Of approximately 2,000,000 clones listed, around 93% are singletons. This chain uses TRBV19 with TRBJ2-1; 8 bases fit TRBD2. The sample comprised naive CD8+ T cells from PBMCs. This clonotype was obtained from a man aged 18 to 30 in good health. Some clones in this sample may be carry-over from other donors' samples. The CDR3 DNA reads TGTGCCAGTAGTATCGGGGGGGATGAGCAGTTCTTC. It yields the protein CASSIGGDEQFF.